This passage covers 8 T cell receptor beta chains from one sample sequenced in a study of identifying expanded T cells in peripheral blood. Clones were read by immunoSEQ multiplex PCR, and TCRdb kept only the in-frame ones, dropping some. Here the sample spans 100,000 or so clones, 88% being singletons. The sample comprised blood. The receptor set was obtained from a person aged 18-70 years in good health.

J is TRBJ1-2 and V is TRBV25-1; 8 bases line up with TRBD1. This CDR3 region has 15 residues. J gave up 4 bases and V 2 bases, and 6 bases lay outside the gene matches. Per germline, CDR1 MGHDK and CDR2 SYGVNS. This chain's CDR3 is CASSERQGLFYGYTF. The CDR3 nucleotides are TGTGCCAGCAGTGAAAGACAGGGGCTATTCTATGGCTACACCTTC.

The chain links TRBV11-3 to TRBJ2-1; 9 bases are shared with TRBD2. Germline values: CDR1 SGHNT, CDR2 YENEEA. This CDR3 contains 16 residues. The trim removed 1 base at V and 8 bases at J, leaving 9 bases unmatched. The CDR3, as DNA: TGTGCCAGCAGCTTAGGAGGCGGGAGGGGAGTATATGAGCAGTTCTTC. Its protein product is CASSLGGGRGVYEQFF.

This chain joins TRBV7-6 and TRBJ1-1; 7 bases line up with TRBD1. The trim removed 5 bases at V and 2 bases at J, leaving 5 bases unmatched. The CDR3 has 14 amino acids. CDR1 and CDR2 (germline): SGHVS, FNYEAQ. The CDR3 here is CASSRGQSNTEAFF. The CDR3 region has the DNA TGTGCCAGCAGCCGGGGACAGAGTAACACTGAAGCTTTCTTT.

CDR3 coding DNA: TGCAGCGTTCGAAGGGGGTGGACAGCAGAAGAGACCCAGTACTTC. Residues: CSVRRGWTAEETQYF. This chain links TRBV29-1 with TRBJ2-5; possibly TRBD1 for D (6 bases). Trimming took off 5 bases at V and 3 bases at J, with 19 bases between the two ends. CDR1 and CDR2 (germline): SQVTM, ANQGSEA. This CDR3 contains 15 residues.

The chain has TRBV7-9 and TRBJ2-5, with D unclear. The V and J ends lost 0 bases and 5 bases respectively, with 4 bases between them. This CDR3 has 12 residues. Germline assignment: CDR1 SEHNR and CDR2 FQNEAQ (reference sequence). CDR3 sequence reads: CASSLAVETQYF. The DNA of the CDR3 is TGTGCCAGCAGCTTAGCGGTCGAGACCCAGTACTTC.

This rearrangement joins TRBV7-9 to TRBJ2-7, with D perhaps TRBD1 or TRBD2 (5 bases each). The CDR3 consists of 13 residues. V lost 5 bases and J lost 2, with 10 bases in between. CDR1 and CDR2 from the germline V gene are SEHNR and FQNEAQ (reference sequence). The CDR3 DNA reads as TGTGCCAGCAGCCCACGGGGCGCCTACGAGCAGTACTTC. Residues: CASSPRGAYEQYF.

The genes are TRBV19 and TRBJ2-7; 9 nucleotides align to TRBD1. This CDR3 has 14 residues. Germline CDR1 is LNHDA and CDR2 is SQIVND (reference sequence). V was pared by 6 bases and J by 6 bases, with 9 bases of the junction left unmatched. The CDR3 DNA reads as TGTGCCAGTAGGGCCGGGACAGGGAACTCCGAGCAGTACTTC. Its protein is CASRAGTGNSEQYF.

The chain links TRBV2 to TRBJ2-2, with D possibly being TRBD1 (6 bases). Germline V lookup: CDR1 SNHLY, CDR2 FYNNEI. V gave up 6 bases and J gave up 0 bases, with 8 bases separating them. The CDR3 sequence is 14 residues long. The CDR3 protein is CASRGDTNTGELFF. As DNA, the CDR3 is TGTGCCAGCAGGGGGGACACGAACACCGGGGAGCTGTTTTTT.